This is a list of T cell receptor beta chains from one sample in a study of T cell repertoires in ileal Crohn's disease. Repertoires were generated with immunoSEQ multiplex PCR, while TCRdb's copy carries only in-frame clones and drops some. The sample contains 11,000 to 15,000 clones, around 80% of which appear only once. The source material was ileal tissue. The receptor set was obtained from an adult with Crohn's disease. CDR3s include the opening cysteine and the closing phenylalanine or tryptophan. D genes are given only for firm matches. Some rows have no size entry. The others give once, few or many, or a class for an expanded clone.

j_call clone_size v_call d_call cdr3_aa cdr3_nt
TRBJ1-2 NA TRBV19 NA CASTVSGGDNYGYTF TGTGCCAGTACCGTCTCCGGCGGGGATAACTATGGCTACACCTTC
TRBJ1-4 NA TRBV4-1 NA CASSRTRGLPGEKLFF TGCGCCAGCAGCCGGACGCGGGGACTCCCCGGTGAAAAACTGTTTTTT
TRBJ2-5 NA TRBV19 TRBD2 CASSIPSGGGEETQYF TGTGCCAGTAGTATCCCCTCTGGGGGGGGAGAAGAGACCCAGTACTTC
TRBJ2-5 NA TRBV5-1 NA CASSLGETTQETQYF TGCGCCAGCAGCTTGGGAGAGACTACTCAAGAGACCCAGTACTTC
TRBJ1-2 few TRBV5-1 NA CASSFAGDYGYTF TGCGCCAGCAGCTTCGCAGGGGACTATGGCTACACCTTC
TRBJ2-2 NA TRBV5-1 NA CASSLIGAAGELFF TGCGCCAGCAGCTTGATTGGGGCCGCCGGGGAGCTGTTTTTT
TRBJ2-5 NA TRBV10-3 TRBD2 CAISGLAGGQEETQYF TGTGCCATCAGCGGACTAGCGGGAGGTCAGGAGGAGACCCAGTACTTC
TRBJ1-2 NA TRBV5-6 TRBD1 CASSLVGGSGYTF TGTGCCAGCAGCTTGGTAGGGGGCTCTGGCTACACCTTC
TRBJ1-1 NA TRBV30 NA CAWMVGVNTEAFF TGTGCCTGGATGGTAGGAGTCAACACTGAAGCTTTCTTT
TRBJ2-2 NA TRBV25-1 NA CASSDNGGWNTGELFF TGTGCCAGCAGTGATAACGGAGGGTGGAACACCGGGGAGCTGTTTTTT
TRBJ1-5 NA TRBV5-1 NA CASSLKGENQPQHF TGCGCCAGCAGCTTGAAAGGGGAAAATCAGCCCCAGCATTTT
TRBJ2-2 NA TRBV7-2 TRBD2 CASSSQAGVIGELFF TGTGCCAGCAGCTCGCAGGCGGGAGTGATCGGGGAGCTGTTTTTT
TRBJ2-3 NA TRBV7-2 TRBD2 CASSYRRGGSADTQYF TGTGCCAGCAGCTACAGGCGGGGGGGCTCGGCAGATACGCAGTATTTT
TRBJ2-7 NA TRBV6-5 NA CASSPVQGVPYEQYF TGTGCCAGCAGTCCAGTACAGGGAGTCCCCTACGAGCAGTACTTC
TRBJ2-1 NA TRBV5-5 NA CASSLREFRAEQFF TGTGCCAGCAGCTTGAGGGAGTTTAGGGCTGAGCAGTTCTTC
TRBJ1-1 NA TRBV5-6 NA CASSFRGYLNTEAFF TGTGCCAGCAGCTTCCGAGGGTACCTGAACACTGAAGCTTTCTTT
TRBJ1-2 NA TRBV7-6 NA CASSAGIGDYGYTF TGTGCCAGCAGCGCAGGGATAGGAGACTATGGCTACACCTTC
TRBJ2-7 NA TRBV5-1 TRBD2 CASSWGLAGGAEQYF TGCGCCAGCAGCTGGGGACTAGCGGGGGGGGCCGAGCAGTACTTC
TRBJ1-2 NA TRBV9 NA CASSSRGGSYGYTF TGTGCCAGCAGCTCCCGCGGGGGATCTTATGGCTACACCTTC
TRBJ2-1 once TRBV11-2 NA CASSQLPPALTAAEQFF TGTGCCAGCTCCCAGCTCCCCCCAGCCCTCACAGCGGCCGAGCAGTTCTTC
TRBJ1-1 NA TRBV27 NA CASSRGLSIEAFF TGTGCCAGCAGTAGGGGACTAAGTATTGAGGCTTTCTTT
TRBJ2-3 medium-sized TRBV7-3 TRBD1 CASRDRVQGPSTDTQYF TGTGCCAGCAGGGATCGCGTACAGGGGCCATCCACAGATACGCAGTATTTT
TRBJ2-7 NA TRBV27 NA CASSLTYSPYEQYF TGTGCCAGCAGTTTGACCTACAGCCCCTACGAGCAGTACTTC
TRBJ1-5 NA TRBV5-4 NA CASGYRNQPQHF TGTGCCAGCGGTTACAGGAATCAGCCCCAGCATTTT
TRBJ1-5 once TRBV5-8 TRBD1 CASSLGDSFRPQHF TGTGCCAGCAGCTTAGGGGACAGCTTTCGGCCCCAGCATTTT
TRBJ2-3 NA TRBV9 NA CASSEGAHTDTQYF TGTGCCAGCAGCGAGGGAGCCCACACAGATACGCAGTATTTT
TRBJ2-7 medium-sized TRBV10-1 TRBD1 CASKGQGDSYEQYF TGCGCCAGCAAGGGACAGGGGGACTCCTACGAGCAGTACTTC
TRBJ2-3 few TRBV6-1 TRBD2 CASSELAGPADTQYF TGTGCCAGCAGTGAACTAGCGGGACCGGCAGATACGCAGTATTTT
TRBJ1-3 NA TRBV28 NA CATSGLTGNTIYF TGTGCCACGTCGGGACTTACTGGAAACACCATATATTTT
TRBJ2-7 NA TRBV11-3 TRBD2 CASSLLAGYEQYF TGTGCCAGCAGCTTACTAGCGGGGTACGAGCAGTACTTC
TRBJ2-2 NA TRBV11-3 TRBD1 CASSPRTGANTGELFF TGTGCCAGCAGCCCTCGGACAGGGGCAAACACCGGGGAGCTGTTTTTT
TRBJ1-6 NA TRBV7-2 TRBD1 CASRLSRTGGNSPLHF TGTGCCAGCAGACTCTCCCGTACAGGGGGCAATTCACCCCTCCACTTT
TRBJ2-7 NA TRBV6-5 NA CASSYKSSYEQYF TGTGCCAGCAGTTACAAGAGCTCCTACGAGCAGTACTTC
TRBJ1-6 NA TRBV30 TRBD1 CAWNRDRVNSPLHF TGTGCCTGGAACCGGGACAGAGTTAATTCACCCCTCCACTTT
TRBJ2-7 NA TRBV29-1 NA CSVIQDRYEQYF TGCAGCGTCATACAGGATCGCTACGAGCAGTACTTC
TRBJ2-7 NA TRBV7-2 NA CASSFDRSGVAYEQYF TGTGCCAGCAGCTTCGACAGGAGCGGGGTCGCCTACGAGCAGTACTTC
TRBJ1-4 few TRBV6-5 TRBD1 CASSIRTGIREKLFF TGTGCCAGCAGCATAAGGACAGGGATACGTGAAAAACTGTTTTTT
TRBJ2-5 once TRBV6-6 NA CASSYYGLTQETQYF TGTGCCAGCAGTTATTACGGACTGACCCAAGAGACCCAGTACTTC
TRBJ2-3 once TRBV19 TRBD2 CASNGERESVNTQYF TGTGCCAGTAACGGGGAGCGGGAGTCTGTAAATACGCAGTATTTT